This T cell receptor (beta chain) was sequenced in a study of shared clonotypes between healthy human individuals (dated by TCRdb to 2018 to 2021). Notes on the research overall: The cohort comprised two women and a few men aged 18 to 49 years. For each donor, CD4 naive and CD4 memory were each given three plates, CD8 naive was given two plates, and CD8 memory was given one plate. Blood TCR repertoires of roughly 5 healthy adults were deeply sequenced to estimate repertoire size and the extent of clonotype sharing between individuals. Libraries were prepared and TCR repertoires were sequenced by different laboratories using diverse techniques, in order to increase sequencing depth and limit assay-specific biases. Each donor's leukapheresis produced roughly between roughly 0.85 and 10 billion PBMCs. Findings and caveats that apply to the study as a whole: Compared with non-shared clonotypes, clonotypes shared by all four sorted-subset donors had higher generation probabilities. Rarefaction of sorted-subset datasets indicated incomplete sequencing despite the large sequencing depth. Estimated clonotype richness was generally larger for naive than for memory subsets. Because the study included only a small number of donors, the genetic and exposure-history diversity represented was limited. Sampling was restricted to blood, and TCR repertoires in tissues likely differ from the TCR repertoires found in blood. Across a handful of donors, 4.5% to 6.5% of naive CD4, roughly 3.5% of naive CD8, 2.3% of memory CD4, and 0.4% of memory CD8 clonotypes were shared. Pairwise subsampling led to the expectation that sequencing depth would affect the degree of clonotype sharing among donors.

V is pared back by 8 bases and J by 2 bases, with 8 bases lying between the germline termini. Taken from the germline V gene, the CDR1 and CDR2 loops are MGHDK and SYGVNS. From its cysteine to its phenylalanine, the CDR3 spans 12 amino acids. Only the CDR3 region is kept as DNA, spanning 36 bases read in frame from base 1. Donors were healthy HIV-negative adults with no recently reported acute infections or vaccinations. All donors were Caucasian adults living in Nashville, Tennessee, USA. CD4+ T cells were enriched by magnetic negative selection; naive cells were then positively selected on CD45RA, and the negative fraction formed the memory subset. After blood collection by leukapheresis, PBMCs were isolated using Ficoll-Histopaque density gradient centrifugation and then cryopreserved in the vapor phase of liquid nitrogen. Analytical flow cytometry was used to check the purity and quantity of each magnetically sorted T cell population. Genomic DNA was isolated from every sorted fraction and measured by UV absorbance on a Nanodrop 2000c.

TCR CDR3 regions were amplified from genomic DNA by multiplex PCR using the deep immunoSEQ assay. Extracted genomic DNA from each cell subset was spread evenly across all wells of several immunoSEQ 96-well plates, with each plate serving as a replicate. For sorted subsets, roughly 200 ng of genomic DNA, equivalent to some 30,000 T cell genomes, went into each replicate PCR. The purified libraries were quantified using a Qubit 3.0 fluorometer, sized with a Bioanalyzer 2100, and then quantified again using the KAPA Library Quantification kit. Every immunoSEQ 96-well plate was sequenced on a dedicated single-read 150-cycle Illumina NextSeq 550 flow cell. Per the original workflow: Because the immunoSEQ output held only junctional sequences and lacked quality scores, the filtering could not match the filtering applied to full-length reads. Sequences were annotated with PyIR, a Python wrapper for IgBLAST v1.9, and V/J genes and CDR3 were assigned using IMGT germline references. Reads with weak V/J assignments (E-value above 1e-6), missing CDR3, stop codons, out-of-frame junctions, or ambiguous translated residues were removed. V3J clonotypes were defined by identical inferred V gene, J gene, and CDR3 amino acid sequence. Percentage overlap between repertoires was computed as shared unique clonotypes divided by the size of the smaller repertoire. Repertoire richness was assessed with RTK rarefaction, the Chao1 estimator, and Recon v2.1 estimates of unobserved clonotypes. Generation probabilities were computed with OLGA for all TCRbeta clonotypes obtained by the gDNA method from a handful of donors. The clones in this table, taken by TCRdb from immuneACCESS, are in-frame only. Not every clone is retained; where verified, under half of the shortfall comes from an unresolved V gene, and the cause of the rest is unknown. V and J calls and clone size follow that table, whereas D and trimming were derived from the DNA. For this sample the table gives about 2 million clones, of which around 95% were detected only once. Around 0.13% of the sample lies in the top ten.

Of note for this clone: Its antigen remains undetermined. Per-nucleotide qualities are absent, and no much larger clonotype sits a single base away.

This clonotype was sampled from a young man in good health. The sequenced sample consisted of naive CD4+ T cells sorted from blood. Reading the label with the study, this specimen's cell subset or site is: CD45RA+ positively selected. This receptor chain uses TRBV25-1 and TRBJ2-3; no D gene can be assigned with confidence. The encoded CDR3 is CASAKSTDTQYF. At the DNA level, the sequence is TGTGCCAGCGCAAAGTCCACAGATACGCAGTATTTT.